The T cell receptor beta chain described here comes from a study of shared clonotypes between healthy human individuals. On this clone: Its antigen is as yet unknown.

A CD45RA-negative memory subset and a CD45RA+ naive subset were separated from the CD4+ cells. The method was immunoSEQ multiplex PCR; TCRdb's version includes in-frame clones alone and lacks a portion of them. The sample yields approximately 1.4 million clones, under 99% seen once. CDR1 is SQVTM, CDR2 ANQGSEA, per germline. The CDR3 consists of 13 residues. V lost 6 bases and J lost 4, with 16 bases in between. Whole-study results and caveats: Non-shared clonotypes showed lower generation probabilities than clonotypes common to all four donors.

What was sequenced was naive CD4+ T cells sorted from blood. The subset was: CD45RA+ positively selected. The chain uses TRBV29-1 and TRBJ2-7, with D unresolved. The receptor comes from a man aged 25-40 years in good health. The CDR3 is CSVVLPDFYEQYF. The DNA for the CDR3 is TGCAGCGTCGTGCTCCCGGATTTTTACGAGCAGTACTTC.